The clone carrying this T cell receptor (beta chain) was seen only once. These data originate in a study of blood T cell repertoires in COVID-19. About the study: The United States, Italy and Spain provided the acute and convalescent COVID-19 samples. T cells, B-cell-depleted T cells, or PBMCs provided the cDNA or gDNA that served as material.

Some clones are missing from TCRdb's copy, which holds only in-frame ones; the method was immunoSEQ multiplex PCR. The repertoire holds 110,000 to 150,000 clones, with more than 70% as singletons. This CDR3 has 14 amino acids. CDR1 and CDR2 from the germline V gene are MNHEY and SVGAGI. V lost 3 bases and J lost 4, with 12 bases in between. Sequencing input: peripheral blood. This TCR came from a woman in her sixties with acute or convalescent COVID-19. J is TRBJ1-1 and V is TRBV6-5; possibly TRBD1 for D (6 bases). Written as DNA, the CDR3 is TGTGCCAGCAGTTATACAGGGAGGGGCACTGAAGCTTTCTTT. Translating gives CASSYTGRGTEAFF.